The 6 T cell receptor beta chains below come from one sample, sequenced in a study of blood T cell repertoires in COVID-19. TCRdb keeps only in-frame clones here, not all; method: immunoSEQ multiplex PCR. The sample records fewer than 300,000 clones, roughly 92% being singletons. The sequenced material came from peripheral blood. These receptors originate from a woman aged 25 to 39 with COVID-19, enrolled during active disease.

The V and J genes are TRBV11-2 and TRBJ1-1, with TRBD1 identical over 8 bases. Germline loops: CDR1 SGHAT, CDR2 FQNNGV. Unmatched junction bases numbered 6, after V lost 5 bases and J lost 1 base. The CDR3 length is 15 residues. CDR3 protein: CASSRGGTGNTEAFF. In DNA, the CDR3 is TGTGCCAGCAGCCGTGGGGGGACAGGGAACACTGAAGCTTTCTTT.

This clone was seen a handful of times. The rearrangement uses TRBV6-5 and TRBJ2-7; D is possibly TRBD2 (5 bases). Germline V gene data show CDR1 as MNHEY and CDR2 as SVGAGI. This CDR3 is built from 15 residues. The V end was cut by 6 bases, the J end by 0 bases, with 15 bases between. In DNA form, the CDR3 reads TGTGCCAGCAGGCGCTACTTAGGGAGCTCCTACGAGCAGTACTTC. Its translation: CASRRYLGSSYEQYF.

The chain employs TRBV30 and TRBJ1-5; the match to TRBD1 covers 8 bases. CDR3 length: 13 amino acids. Germline-derived CDR1 and CDR2 are GTSNPN and SVGIG (reference sequence). Trimming cost V 5 bases and J 6 bases; bases outside gene matches: 6. The CDR3 DNA reads as TGTGCCTGGTCAGGGGGCGGGACTCAGCCCCAGCATTTT. Its protein is CAWSGGGTQPQHF.

The chain carries TRBV29-1 and TRBJ2-3; D is perhaps TRBD2 (5 bases). The V end was cut by 0 bases, the J end by 4 bases, with 11 bases between. In germline, CDR1 is SQVTM, CDR2 ANQGSEA. CDR3 length: 14 residues. The CDR3 spells CSVEDLVEADTQYF. DNA of the CDR3: TGCAGCGTTGAAGATCTCGTGGAGGCAGATACGCAGTATTTT.

This chain uses TRBV21-1 with TRBJ1-3; the table's D call TRBD1 went unverified against the DNA. TRBV21-1 corresponds to a pseudogene. CDR3 length: 18 amino acids. The DNA for the CDR3 is TGTGCCAGCAGCAAAGCGCTAAAGGGGGCAGGCCCTGGAAACACCATATATTTT. It translates to CASSKALKGAGPGNTIYF.

The CDR3 loop is CASNLVAGSNYGYTF. CDR3 in DNA: TGTGCCAGCAACCTTGTCGCAGGGTCTAACTATGGCTACACCTTC. J is TRBJ1-2 and V is TRBV2, with a weak D call TRBD1 (5 bases). The V gene's germline CDR1 is SNHLY and CDR2 FYNNEI. The V end lost 7 bases, the J end lost 0 bases, and 15 bases lay between the germline ends. The CDR3 is 15 residues long.